The present T cell receptor (beta chain) was sequenced within a study of shared clonotypes between healthy human individuals. Whole-study context: Plates per donor: three CD4 naive, three CD4 memory, two CD8 naive, one CD8 memory.

Division of CD4+ cells produced a CD45RA+ naive subset and a CD45RA-negative memory subset. Findings of the study overall: In this cohort, only blood was sampled, and tissue repertoires likely differ. Donors were few, which limited the genetic and exposure-history diversity represented.

The CDR3 loop spans 11 amino acids. CDR1 is MDHEN, CDR2 SYDVKM, per germline. With 5 bases removed from V and 2 bases from J, the gap between germline ends came to 4 bases. With respect to this clone: The antigen is undetermined.

Only in-frame clones appear in the TCRdb table, and some are missing; sequencing was by immunoSEQ multiplex PCR. The sample yields over 850,000 clones, about 80% seen once. The clonotype was recovered from a man aged 18 to 35 in good health. Some clones in this sample may be carry-over from other donors' samples. This chain uses TRBV28 with TRBJ2-7; D remains unclear. The sequencing sample was made of memory CD4+ T cells from PBMCs. Subset indicated: CD45RA-negative fraction. The CDR3 protein is CASSGAYEQYF. DNA of the CDR3: TGTGCCAGCAGTGGGGCCTACGAGCAGTACTTC.